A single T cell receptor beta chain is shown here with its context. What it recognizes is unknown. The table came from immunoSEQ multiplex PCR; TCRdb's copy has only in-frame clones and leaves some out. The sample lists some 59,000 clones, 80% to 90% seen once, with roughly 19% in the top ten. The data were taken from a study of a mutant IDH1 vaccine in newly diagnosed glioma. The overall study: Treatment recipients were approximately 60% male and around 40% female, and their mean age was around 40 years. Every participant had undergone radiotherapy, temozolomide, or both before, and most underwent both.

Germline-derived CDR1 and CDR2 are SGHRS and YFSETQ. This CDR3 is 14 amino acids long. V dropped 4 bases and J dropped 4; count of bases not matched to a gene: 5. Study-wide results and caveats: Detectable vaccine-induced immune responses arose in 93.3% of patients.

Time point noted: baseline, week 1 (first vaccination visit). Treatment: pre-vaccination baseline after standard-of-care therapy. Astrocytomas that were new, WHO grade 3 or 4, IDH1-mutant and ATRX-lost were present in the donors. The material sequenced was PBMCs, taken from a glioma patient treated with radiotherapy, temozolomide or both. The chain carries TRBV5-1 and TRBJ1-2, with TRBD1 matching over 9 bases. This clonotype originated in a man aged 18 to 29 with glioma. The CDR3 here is CASSRQGDSYGYTF. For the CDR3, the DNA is TGCGCCAGCAGCCGACAGGGGGACAGCTATGGCTACACCTTC.